This T cell receptor beta chain was found in a study of blood T cell repertoires in COVID-19. Turning to the study itself: Collection of acute and convalescent COVID-19 samples took place in the United States, Italy and Spain.

Source study methods: Cell counts per sample came from amplifying reference gene primers. TCRdb's copy holds only in-frame clones and misses some; the assay was immunoSEQ multiplex PCR. V and J calls and clone size are copied from that table; D and trimming were computed from the DNA. In the table there are 450,000 to 500,000 clones, approximately 85% of which are singletons. The TCR comes from a human donor in a cohort sampled during active COVID-19. The sequenced sample was peripheral blood.

The CDR3 protein is CASSGVGEAGTEAFF. CDR3 DNA: TGCGCCAGCAGCGGTGTGGGTGAGGCCGGCACTGAAGCTTTCTTT. The chain has TRBV4-1 and TRBJ1-1; D ambiguous. Per the germline V gene, CDR1 is MGHRA and CDR2 is YSYEKL. The CDR3 spans 15 residues. V lost 5 bases, J lost 4 bases, and 17 bases lay in between.